Below are 8 T cell receptor beta chains sequenced from a single sample in a study of breast tumors, draining lymph nodes, adjacent tissues. MiXCR, run by TCRdb on the multiplex PCR reads, gives a single entry per CDR3 protein. The sample lists roughly 130,000 distinct CDR3 sequences; just under 20% were seen once. Samples came from axillary lymph nodes draining the breast cancer. Sequenced sample: axillary lymph node tissue. The receptors were sampled from a female donor with breast cancer. Some clones in this sample may be carry-over from other donors' samples.

This clonotype has at least ten counts. The gene calls are TRBV7-3 and TRBJ2-5, with 11 bases identical to TRBD2. The J segment lost 4 bases and the V segment lost 5 bases, leaving 3 bases of the junction unmatched. CDR3 length equals 14 residues. CDR1 SGHTA and CDR2 FQGTGA come from the germline V gene. CDR3 sequence: CASSPGTSGETQYF. The CDR3 DNA sequence: TGTGCCAGCAGCCCTGGGACTAGCGGAGAGACCCAGTACTTC.

This clonotype has a handful of counts. A clone one base away is much larger, so this may be a read error. This chain joins TRBV15 and TRBJ2-5; a weak D match, TRBD1 (6 bases). Germline CDR1 reads LNHNV; CDR2 reads YYDKDF (reference sequence). The CDR3 is made up of 16 amino acids. CDR3 sequence (DNA): TGTGCCACCAGCAGCTACCGAGACAGGAGACAAGAGGCCCAGTACTTC. It encodes CATSSYRDRRQEAQYF.

Comments on this clonotype: Its ends do not fully match the called genes, so a read error is possible. The chain couples TRBV9 to TRBJ2-2; TRBD2 agrees at 11 bases. CDR1 is SGDLS and CDR2 is YYNGEE in the germline V gene. This CDR3 has 18 residues. The CDR3 protein is CAGSVGASGGPGTGELFF. CDR3 DNA sequence: TGTGCCGGCAGCGTAGGGGCTAGCGGGGGGCCAGGGACCGGGGAGCTGTTTTTT. Full variable domain (outside the CDR3, taken from reference TRBV9 and TRBJ2-2): DSGVTQTPKHLITATGQRVTLRCSPRSGDLSVYWYQQSLDQGLQFLIQYYNGEERAKGNILERFSAQQFPDLHSELNLSSLELGDSALYFCAGSVGASGGPGTGELFFGEGSRLTVL.

This clonotype occurred a few times. This chain joins TRBV27 and TRBJ1-3; D remains ambiguous. V was cut by 5 bases and J by 4 bases, with 9 bases left in between. The CDR3 sequence is 13 residues long. Germline CDR1 MNHEY, CDR2 SMNVEV (reference sequence). CDR3 nucleotides: TGTGCCAGCAGTGCCGTGAGAGGAAACACCATATATTTT. Its protein product is CASSAVRGNTIYF.

This clonotype was detected many times. This chain links TRBV4-2 with TRBJ1-3; 7 nucleotides align to TRBD1. This CDR3 comprises 17 residues. Germline CDR1 LGHNA, CDR2 YNFKEQ. Unmatched junction bases numbered 10, after V lost 2 bases and J lost 3 bases. The CDR3 here is CASSQSAGRGHGNTIYF. CDR3 DNA sequence: TGTGCCAGCAGCCAATCAGCAGGGAGGGGGCATGGAAACACCATATATTTT.

This clonotype has ten or more counts. CDR3 bases: TGTGCCATCAGTGATGGGGCCGTTGGTTTTGCCGGGGAGCTGTTTTTT. Translation: CAISDGAVGFAGELFF. The chain joins TRBV10-3 to TRBJ2-2; the D gene is possibly TRBD1 (5 bases). V gave up 3 bases and J gave up 6 bases, with 17 bases separating them. The germline gives CDR1 ENHRY, CDR2 SYGVKD. The CDR3 extends over 16 amino acids.

This clonotype was observed at least ten times. The rearrangement links TRBV20-1 to TRBJ2-2; D remains unclear. V was shortened by 4 bases and J by 2 bases, with 5 bases between the two germline ends. Germline V lookup: CDR1 DFQATT, CDR2 SNEGSKA (reference sequence). The CDR3 has 12 residues. CDR3 sequence (DNA): TGCAGTGCTAAAAAAAACACCGGGGAGCTGTTTTTT. It translates to CSAKKNTGELFF.

This clonotype has just one count. The gene calls are TRBV28 and TRBJ2-1; unclear D gene. Germline CDR1 reads MDHEN; CDR2 reads SYDVKM. V was clipped by 9 bases and J by 9 bases, with 18 bases between them. The CDR3 is made up of 13 amino acids. CDR3 in amino acids: CASPDYPWGEQFF. In DNA, the CDR3 is TGTGCCAGTCCCGATTACCCTTGGGGTGAGCAGTTCTTC.